This T cell receptor beta chain was documented in a study of CD8+CD57+ T cells in acquired aplastic anemia. Patients who underwent sequencing had shown CD8+CD57+ cell expansion by flow cytometry. The template for TCR beta VDJ and CDR3 sequence profiling was genomic DNA. TCRdb reprocessed the reads via MiXCR and lists one record per CDR3 protein. The sample records about 160,000 distinct CDR3 sequences, about half being singletons. CDR3 length equals 14 residues. The V and J ends lost 2 bases and 7 bases, in that order; junction bases with no gene match: 6. Per germline, CDR1 ENHRY and CDR2 SYGVKD. The J gene is TRBJ2-7, the V gene TRBV10-3; 9 nucleotides line up with TRBD1. The sequence came from a human donor with aplastic anemia. The specimen sequenced was sorted CD4+, CD8+, or CD8+CD57+ T cells (not recorded which) from PBMCs. The CDR3 bases are TGTGCCATCAGTGAGGGACAGGGGATGCATGAGCAGTACTTC. Translation gives CAISEGQGMHEQYF.